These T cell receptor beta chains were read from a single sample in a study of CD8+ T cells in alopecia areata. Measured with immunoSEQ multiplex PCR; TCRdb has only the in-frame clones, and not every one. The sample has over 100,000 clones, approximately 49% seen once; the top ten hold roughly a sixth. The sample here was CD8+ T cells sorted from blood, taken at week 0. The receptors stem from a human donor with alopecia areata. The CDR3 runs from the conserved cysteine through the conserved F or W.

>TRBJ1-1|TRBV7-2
CASSLEQGYGNTEAFF
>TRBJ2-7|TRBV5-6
CASSFSGNFYEQYF
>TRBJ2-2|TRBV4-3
CASSQGSGELFF
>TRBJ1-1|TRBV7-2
CASSLTHKNTEAFF
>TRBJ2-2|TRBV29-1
CSVEASSGGYTGELFF
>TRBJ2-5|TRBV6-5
CASSLERRRNSETQYF
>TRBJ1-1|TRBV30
CAWSVGGWTEAFF
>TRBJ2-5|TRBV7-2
CASSFRRVDETQYF
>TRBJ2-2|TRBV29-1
CSVAGEWTGELFF
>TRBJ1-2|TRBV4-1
CASSQDGAGTADPNYGYTF
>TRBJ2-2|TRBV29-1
CSVGAYNTGELFF
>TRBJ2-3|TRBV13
CASSPPSPSTDTQYF
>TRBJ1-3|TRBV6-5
CASGWDSSGNTIYF
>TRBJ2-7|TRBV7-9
CASSPHGTYEQYF
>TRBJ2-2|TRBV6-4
CASRLAGDTGELFF
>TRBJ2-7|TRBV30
CAWSDLAGPYF
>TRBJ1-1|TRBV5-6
CASSYDWEGTEAFF
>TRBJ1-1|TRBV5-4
CASSKTVSAEAFF
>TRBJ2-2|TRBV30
CAWSLTGTGELFF
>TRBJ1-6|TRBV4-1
CASSRAHSQGVASPLHF
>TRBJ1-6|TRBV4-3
CASSQVTDTYNSPLHF
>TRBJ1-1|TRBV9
CASSVMGRPEAFF
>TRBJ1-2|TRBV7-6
CASSFAAGAGGYTF
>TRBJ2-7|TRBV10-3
CAISESVEQYF
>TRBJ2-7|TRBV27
CASSLTGYYEQYF
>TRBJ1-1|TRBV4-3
CASSQGWLGTEAFF
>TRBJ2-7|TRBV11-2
CASSLDGDEQYF
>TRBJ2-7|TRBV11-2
CASSFLRGTYEQYF
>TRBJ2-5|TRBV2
CASSEVVAGEETQYF
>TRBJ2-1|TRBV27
CASSLMGGVFSEQFF
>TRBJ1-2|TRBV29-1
CSAPVAGLGYGYTF
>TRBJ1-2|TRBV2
CASDDYGYTF
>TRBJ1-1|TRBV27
CASSLVRNTEAFF
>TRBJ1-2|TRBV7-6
CASSSEIMDSSGYTF
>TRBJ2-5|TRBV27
CASSLGSTVRTQYF
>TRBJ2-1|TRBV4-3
CASSQPSQDNEQFF
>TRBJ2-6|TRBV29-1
CSVDWDTGPNVLTF
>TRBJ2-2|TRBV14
CASSQDTSANTGELFF
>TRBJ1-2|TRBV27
CASSSYRIGGAYGYTF
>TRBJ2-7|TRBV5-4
CASSLRGENHYEQYF
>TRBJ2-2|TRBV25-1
CASSISENTGELFF
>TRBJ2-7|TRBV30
CAWQGRIAYEQYF
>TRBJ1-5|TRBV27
CASSPRPGTFQPQHF
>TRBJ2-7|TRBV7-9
CASSIDRSYEQYF
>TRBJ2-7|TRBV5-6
CASSSLTGSYEQYF
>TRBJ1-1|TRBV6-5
CASSTDRQTLGAFF
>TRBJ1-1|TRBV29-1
CSVENTDAVDTEAFF
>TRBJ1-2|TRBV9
CASSDGRTSNYGYTF
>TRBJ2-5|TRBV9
CASSTGTGGLETQYF
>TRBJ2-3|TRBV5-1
CASSLDGASTDTQYF
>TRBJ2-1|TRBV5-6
CASSGTDFYNEQFF
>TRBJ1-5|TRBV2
CASRLTGGGTNQPQHF
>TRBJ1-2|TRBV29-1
CSVIFQGVAGYTF
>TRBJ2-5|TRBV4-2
CASSQDLAGGPGETQYF
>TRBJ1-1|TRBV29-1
CSVVGDRAFF
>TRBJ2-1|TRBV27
CASSLMGSSYNEQFF
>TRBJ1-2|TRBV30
CAWDPGGYGYTF
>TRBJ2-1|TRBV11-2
CATSQAIPPNNEQFF
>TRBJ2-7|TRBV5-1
CASSFRTGSQRYEQYF